The TCR beta chain under discussion was sequenced for a study of control samples from healthy donors and cancer patients. The data were produced by immunoSEQ multiplex PCR, yet TCRdb's version contains in-frame clones alone and is incomplete. The data contain around 120,000 clones, about 93% of them singletons. The CDR3 has 14 amino acids. The ends lost 3 bases at V and 7 bases at J; junction bases unmatched: 5. Germline V gene lookup returns CDR1 SGHAT and CDR2 FQNNGV. This clone was picked up one time. The source of this sequence is a man aged 25-40 years in good health. The V and J genes are TRBV11-2 and TRBJ2-1, with 8 bases identical to TRBD1. Input material: blood. The CDR3, as DNA: TGTGCCAGCAGCTTTCCGGACAGGGAAAATGAGCAGTTCTTC. Protein sequence: CASSFPDRENEQFF. Combining the CDR3 with reference TRBV11-2 and TRBJ2-1 gives the whole variable domain EAGVAQSPRYKIIEKRQSVAFWCNPISGHATLYWYQQILGQGPKLLIQFQNNGVVDDSQLPKDRFSAERLKGVDSTLKIQPAKLEDSAVYLCASSFPDRENEQFFGPGTRLTVL.